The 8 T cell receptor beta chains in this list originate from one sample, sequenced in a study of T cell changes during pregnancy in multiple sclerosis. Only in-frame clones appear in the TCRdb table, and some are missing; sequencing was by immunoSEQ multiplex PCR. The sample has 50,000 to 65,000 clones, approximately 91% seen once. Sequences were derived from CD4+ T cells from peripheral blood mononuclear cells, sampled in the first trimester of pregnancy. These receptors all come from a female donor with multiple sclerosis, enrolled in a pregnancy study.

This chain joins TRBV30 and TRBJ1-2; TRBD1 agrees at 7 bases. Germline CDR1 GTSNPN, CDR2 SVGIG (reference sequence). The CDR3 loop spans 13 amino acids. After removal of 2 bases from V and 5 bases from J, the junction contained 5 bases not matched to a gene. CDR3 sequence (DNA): TGTGCCTGGAGTCCCGGGACAGCTTATGGCTACACCTTC. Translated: CAWSPGTAYGYTF.

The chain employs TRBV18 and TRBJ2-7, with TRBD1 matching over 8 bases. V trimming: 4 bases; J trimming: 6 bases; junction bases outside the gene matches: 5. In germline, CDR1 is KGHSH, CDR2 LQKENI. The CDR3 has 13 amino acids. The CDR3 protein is CASSHGTGGEQYF. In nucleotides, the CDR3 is TGTGCCAGCTCACATGGAACAGGGGGCGAGCAGTACTTC.

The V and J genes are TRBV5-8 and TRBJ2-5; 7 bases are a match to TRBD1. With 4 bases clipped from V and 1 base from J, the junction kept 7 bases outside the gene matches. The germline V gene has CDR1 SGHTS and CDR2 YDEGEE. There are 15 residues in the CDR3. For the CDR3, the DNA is TGTGCCAGCAGCCGTAGGGACAGCTTCCAAGAGACCCAGTACTTC. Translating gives CASSRRDSFQETQYF. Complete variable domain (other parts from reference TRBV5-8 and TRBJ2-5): EAGVTQSPTHLIKTRGQQATLRCSPISGHTSVYWYQQALGLGLQFLLWYDEGEERNRGNFPPRFSGRQFPNYSSELNVNALELEDSALYLCASSRRDSFQETQYFGPGTRLLVL.

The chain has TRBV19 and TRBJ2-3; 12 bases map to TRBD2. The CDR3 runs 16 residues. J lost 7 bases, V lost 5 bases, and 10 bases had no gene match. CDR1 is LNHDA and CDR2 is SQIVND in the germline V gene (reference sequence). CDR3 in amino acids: CASSSALAGGPHTQYF. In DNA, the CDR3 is TGTGCCAGTAGTTCAGCCCTAGCGGGGGGGCCGCATACGCAGTATTTT.

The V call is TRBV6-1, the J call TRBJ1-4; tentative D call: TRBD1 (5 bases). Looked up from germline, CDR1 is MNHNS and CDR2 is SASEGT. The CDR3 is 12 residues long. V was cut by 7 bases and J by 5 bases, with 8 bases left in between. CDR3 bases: TGTGCCAGCACAGGGTGGAATGAAAAACTGTTTTTT. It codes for CASTGWNEKLFF.

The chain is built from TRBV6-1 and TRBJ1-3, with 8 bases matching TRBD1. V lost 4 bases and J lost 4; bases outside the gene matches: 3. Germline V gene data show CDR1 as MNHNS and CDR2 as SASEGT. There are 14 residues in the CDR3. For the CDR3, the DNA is TGTGCCAGCAGTGGGACAGGGCTGGGAAACACCATATATTTT. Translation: CASSGTGLGNTIYF.

This CDR3 is CSAYGTEAFF. The DNA of the CDR3 is TGCAGTGCTTACGGGACTGAAGCTTTCTTT. The chain combines TRBV20-1 with TRBJ1-1; D is unresolved. Germline CDR1 is DFQATT and CDR2 is SNEGSKA (reference sequence). The CDR3 has 10 amino acids. V lost 5 bases, J lost 5 bases, and 6 bases lay in between.

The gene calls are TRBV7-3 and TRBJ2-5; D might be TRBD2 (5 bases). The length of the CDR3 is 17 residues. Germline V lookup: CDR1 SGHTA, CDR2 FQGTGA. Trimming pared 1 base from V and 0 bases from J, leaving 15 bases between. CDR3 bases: TGTGCCAGCAGCTTAAGAGGGAGACACTCGTACCAAGAGACCCAGTACTTC. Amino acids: CASSLRGRHSYQETQYF.